What follows is one T cell receptor (beta chain) and its context. TCRdb reanalysed the 5' RACE reads using MiXCR and keeps one entry per CDR3 protein. Of roughly 120,000 distinct CDR3 sequences in the sample, 6.5% to 9% were seen once. The data derive from a study of T cells after yellow fever vaccination. Deletions cut 5 bases from V and 9 bases from J, with 25 bases between. CDR3 length: 16 residues. CDR1 is SGHTA, CDR2 FQGNSA, per germline. This TCR was recovered from a man aged 18 to 29 who received the YFV17D yellow fever vaccine. The material sequenced was CD4+ T cells sorted from PBMCs, taken more than 40 days after the first yellow fever vaccination. The chain employs TRBV7-2 and TRBJ2-5; the D gene could be TRBD1 or TRBD2 (7 bases each). In DNA form, the CDR3 reads TGTGCCAGCAGCGGCGCCGGGACAGCGGGAAAGGTGGCCCAGTACTTC. Amino acids: CASSGAGTAGKVAQYF.